This entry describes one TCR beta chain. The antigen is undetermined. PCR involved 60 Vbeta and 13 Jbeta primers. The method was immunoSEQ multiplex PCR; TCRdb's version includes in-frame clones alone and lacks a portion of them. The sample lists roughly 160,000 clones, more than 60% seen once, with 2.5% to 4% in the top ten. This CDR3 is 14 amino acids long. CDR1 and CDR2 from the germline V gene are MNHNS and SASEGT. The trim removed 6 bases at V and 4 bases at J, leaving 6 bases unmatched. This sample is drawn from a study of cytomegalovirus exposure and HLA in healthy donors. Regarding the study as a whole: Being productive about 90% or about 30% of the time was typical of most TCR beta V segments in an earlier analysis. Rarity characterized most TCR sequences, yet some public TCRs appeared in many donors.

The chain uses TRBV6-1 and TRBJ2-3, with 8 positions matching TRBD2. Sample: PBMCs. The source of this sequence is a woman in her 50s in good health and CMV-seropositive. Here the CDR3 DNA reads TGTGCCAGCAGCCCAGGACTAGCCTCAGATACGCAGTATTTT. Protein product: CASSPGLASDTQYF.